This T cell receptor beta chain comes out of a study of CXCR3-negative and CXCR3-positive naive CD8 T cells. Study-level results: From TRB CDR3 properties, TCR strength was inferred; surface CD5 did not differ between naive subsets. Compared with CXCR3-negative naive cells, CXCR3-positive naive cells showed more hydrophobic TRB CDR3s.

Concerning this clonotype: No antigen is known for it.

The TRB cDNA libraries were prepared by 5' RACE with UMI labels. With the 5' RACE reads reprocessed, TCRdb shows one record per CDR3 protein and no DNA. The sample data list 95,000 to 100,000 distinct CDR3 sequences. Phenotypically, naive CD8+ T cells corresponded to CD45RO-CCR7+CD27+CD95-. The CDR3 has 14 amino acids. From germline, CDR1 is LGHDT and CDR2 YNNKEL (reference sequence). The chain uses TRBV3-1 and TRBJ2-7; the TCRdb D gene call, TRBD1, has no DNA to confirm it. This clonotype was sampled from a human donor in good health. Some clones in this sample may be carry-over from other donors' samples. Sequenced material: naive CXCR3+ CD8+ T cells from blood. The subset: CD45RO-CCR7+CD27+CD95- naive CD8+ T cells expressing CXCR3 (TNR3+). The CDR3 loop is CASSQDQGAYEQYF.